This TCR beta chain was captured by sequencing in a study of CXCR3-negative and CXCR3-positive naive CD8 T cells. Libraries were UMI-labeled 5' RACE TRB cDNA. For each CDR3 protein, TCRdb gives one entry from its re-call of the 5' RACE reads, without DNA. Reported are about 62,000 distinct CDR3 sequences; the ten largest clones contain more than 3.5%. CDR1 is SGHTA and CDR2 is FQGNSA in the germline V gene. CDR3 length: 13 residues. Regarding this clonotype: Its antigen remains unknown.

Study results and limitations: Partly lower CXCR3 expression followed cryopreservation, and most assays relied on fresh PBMCs. Naive cells positive for CXCR3 carried more hydrophobic TRB CDR3s than CXCR3-negative ones.

This chain uses TRBV7-2 with TRBJ2-7; the D gene TCRdb calls, TRBD1, cannot be checked with no DNA. This TCR derives from a human donor in good health. Some clones in this sample may be carry-over from other donors' samples. Material for sequencing was naive CXCR3- CD8+ T cells from blood. The subset: CD45RO-CCR7+CD27+CD95- naive CD8+ T cells lacking CXCR3 (TNR3-). CDR3 protein: CASSLVVPGEQYF.